The 8 T cell receptor beta chains below come from one sample, sequenced in a study of OX40 agonist ivuxolimab in advanced cancers. The repertoire was sequenced with immunoSEQ multiplex PCR; TCRdb's copy has only in-frame clones and lacks some. In the table there are about 69,000 clones, roughly 90% of which are singletons. Sequenced here: CD4+ or CD8+ T cells sorted from blood, sampled in a trial of the OX40 agonist ivuxolimab. These receptors were taken from an adult with an advanced solid tumor such as melanoma, head and neck, liver or kidney cancer.

The CDR3 loop is CASSFQGNQPQHF. The CDR3 region has the DNA TGTGCCAGCAGCTTCCAAGGCAATCAGCCCCAGCATTTT. The chain carries TRBV11-2 and TRBJ1-5; D ambiguous. The germline V and J ends were trimmed by 3 bases and 2 bases, with 5 bases remaining between them. CDR3 length: 13 residues. CDR1 is SGHAT and CDR2 is FQNNGV in the germline V gene.

The chain employs TRBV7-6 and TRBJ1-1; D call uncertain. V was clipped by 2 bases and J by 2 bases, with 3 bases between them. CDR3 length: 12 residues. Per the germline V gene, CDR1 is SGHVS and CDR2 is FNYEAQ. CDR3 nucleotide sequence: TGTGCCAGCAGCTTAATTAACACTGAAGCTTTCTTT. This sequence encodes CASSLINTEAFF.

V usage is TRBV11-2 and J usage is TRBJ1-6; TRBD1 aligns across 9 bases. The CDR3 extends over 15 amino acids. Germline loops: CDR1 SGHAT, CDR2 FQNNGV. The V gene end was trimmed by 6 bases and the J gene end by 6 bases; junction bases not matched to a gene: 6. The CDR3 bases are TGTGCCAGCAGTCCCCGGGACAGGGTTAATTCACCCCTCCACTTT. It encodes CASSPRDRVNSPLHF.

This chain uses TRBV7-2 with TRBJ2-1; 14 positions agree with TRBD2. CDR1 and CDR2 from the germline V gene are SGHTA and FQGNSA. The CDR3 contains 18 residues. Trimming at V came to 7 bases and at J to 1 base, leaving 9 bases not matched to a gene. CDR3 sequence (DNA): TGTGCCAGCATCCCGAGGACTAGCGGGAGGTCATCCTACAATGAGCAGTTCTTC. It translates to CASIPRTSGRSSYNEQFF.

The chain couples TRBV7-8 to TRBJ2-1, with D possibly being TRBD2 (6 bases). Trimming took 1 base from V and 4 from J, leaving 17 bases between them. Per the germline V gene, CDR1 is SGHVS and CDR2 is FQNEAQ. CDR3 length: 17 amino acids. The CDR3, as DNA: TGTGCCAGCAGCTTAGTCGTAGTGGCGGGAAGTTACAATGAGCAGTTCTTC. The encoded protein is CASSLVVVAGSYNEQFF.

About this clone itself: Distinct nucleotide sequences in the sample also encode this CDR3. The chain is built from TRBV9 and TRBJ2-1; D call uncertain. CDR1 SGDLS and CDR2 YYNGEE come from the germline V gene. Trimming stripped 0 bases from V and 5 bases from J, with 6 bases between. The length of the CDR3 is 13 residues. For the CDR3, the DNA is TGTGCCAGCAGCGTAGTCGGCGACAATGAGCAGTTCTTC. This translates into CASSVVGDNEQFF.

The V and J genes are TRBV4-1 and TRBJ2-2; the match to TRBD1 covers 10 bases. This CDR3 spans 17 amino acids. From germline, CDR1 is MGHRA and CDR2 YSYEKL. The V segment lost 4 bases and the J segment 4 bases; nucleotides outside the gene matches: 9. CDR3 in amino acids: CASSLGGQGFGTGELFF. In DNA form, the CDR3 reads TGCGCCAGCAGCCTAGGGGGACAGGGGTTTGGCACCGGGGAGCTGTTTTTT.

This rearrangement joins TRBV14 to TRBJ2-1; 8 bases are shared with TRBD2. Germline V gene sequence: CDR1 SGHDN, CDR2 FVKESK. CDR3 length equals 15 residues. V lost 2 bases to trimming and J lost 8 bases; unmatched junction nucleotides: 8. CDR3 coding DNA: TGTGCCAGCAGCCAAATTATAGCGGGAAGCGATGAGCAGTTCTTC. As protein: CASSQIIAGSDEQFF. Full variable domain (remainder filled in from reference TRBV14 and TRBJ2-1): EAGVTQFPSHSVIEKGQTVTLRCDPISGHDNLYWYRRVMGKEIKFLLHFVKESKQDESGMPNNRFLAERTGGTYSTLKVQPAELEDSGVYFCASSQIIAGSDEQFFGPGTRLTVL.